Listed here are 28 T cell receptor beta chains from one sample, sequenced in a study of blood T cell repertoires in COVID-19. Repertoires were generated with immunoSEQ multiplex PCR, while TCRdb's copy carries only in-frame clones and drops some. In the table there are over 250,000 clones, roughly 89% of which are singletons. The sequencing sample was made of PBMCs or T cells enriched from blood (not recorded which). Receptors were obtained from a woman aged 60-75 years who had recovered from COVID-19.

The chain recombines TRBV29-1 with TRBJ1-2, with TRBD1 identical over 7 bases. The junction had 7 bases not matched to a gene; V was cut back by 6 bases and J by 3 bases. The CDR3 covers 13 residues. CDR1 SQVTM and CDR2 ANQGSEA come from the germline V gene. DNA for the CDR3: TGCAGCGTCATCAGGGGGTCGGACTATGGCTACACCTTC. Its protein is CSVIRGSDYGYTF.

The rearrangement joins TRBV19 to TRBJ1-1; TRBD1 aligns across 8 bases. This CDR3 has 17 residues. The germline gives CDR1 LNHDA, CDR2 SQIVND (reference sequence). V was pared by 2 bases and J by 0 bases, with 8 bases of the junction left unmatched. The CDR3: CASSIRAGGHLNTEAFF. DNA of the CDR3: TGTGCCAGTAGTATAAGGGCAGGGGGCCACTTGAACACTGAAGCTTTCTTT.

V and J are TRBV28 and TRBJ2-5; 9 bases line up with TRBD1. The CDR3 length is 15 residues. V was clipped by 5 bases and J by 5 bases; unmatched bases: 9. Germline CDR1 MDHEN, CDR2 SYDVKM. The CDR3 is CASSQDRGGWETQYF. The CDR3 DNA reads TGTGCCAGCAGTCAGGACAGGGGAGGTTGGGAGACCCAGTACTTC.

The V and J genes are TRBV20-1 and TRBJ1-2, with D hard to call. V was cut by 6 bases and J by 4 bases, with 9 bases left in between. Germline CDR1 is DFQATT and CDR2 is SNEGSKA (reference sequence). CDR3 size: 11 residues. The chain's CDR3 is CSALSGYGYTF. The CDR3 DNA sequence: TGCAGTGCCCTGTCCGGCTATGGCTACACCTTC.

This clone showed up just a few times. The chain carries TRBV18 and TRBJ2-1; 9 positions match TRBD2. Trimming cost V 4 bases and J 6 bases; bases outside gene matches: 16. The CDR3 extends over 18 amino acids. CDR1 and CDR2 (germline): KGHSH, LQKENI. The CDR3 nucleotides read TGTGCCAGCTCACTTAACCCCATTGGGCGGGGGGGCCCCAATGAGCAGTTCTTC. Translating gives CASSLNPIGRGGPNEQFF.

This chain uses TRBV5-4 with TRBJ1-1, with a tentative D call TRBD1 (5 bases). Looked up from germline, CDR1 is SGHNT and CDR2 is YYREEE (reference sequence). Trimming took off 6 bases at V and 0 bases at J, with 21 bases between the two ends. The CDR3 sequence is 17 residues long. CDR3 DNA: TGTGCCAGCACCCGGGGTCGGGGGGAATACGTGAACACTGAAGCTTTCTTT. Its protein product is CASTRGRGEYVNTEAFF.

The gene calls are TRBV11-2 and TRBJ1-1, with 7 bases matching TRBD1. The CDR3 is 15 residues long. Per germline, CDR1 SGHAT and CDR2 FQNNGV. V trimming: 5 bases; J trimming: 6 bases; junction bases outside the gene matches: 12. The CDR3 coding sequence is TGTGCCAGCAGCCCAGACAGGGTTTTCAGCGCTGAAGCTTTCTTT. Its protein is CASSPDRVFSAEAFF.

The CDR3 coding sequence is TGTGCCAGCAGTGTGGGACTCGGCGGGGGGTACTTC. This gives the protein CASSVGLGGGYF. This chain joins TRBV6-1 and TRBJ2-7; 7 bases align to TRBD2. Trimming cost V 4 bases and J 12 bases; bases outside gene matches: 9. This CDR3 is 12 amino acids long. Looked up from germline, CDR1 is MNHNS and CDR2 is SASEGT.

This clone was detected only once. The chain couples TRBV27 to TRBJ1-6; maybe TRBD1 (5 bases). CDR3 length: 14 residues. CDR1 and CDR2 from the germline V gene are MNHEY and SMNVEV (reference sequence). With 3 bases removed from V and 7 bases from J, the gap between germline ends came to 10 bases. As DNA, the CDR3 is TGTGCCAGCAGTTTGGGGCCCCTAAATTCACCCCTCCACTTT. Amino acids: CASSLGPLNSPLHF.

V is TRBV27 and J is TRBJ2-1, with a tentative D call TRBD1 (7 bases). This CDR3 spans 15 amino acids. The germline gives CDR1 MNHEY, CDR2 SMNVEV (reference sequence). V was pared by 3 bases and J by 3 bases, with 12 bases between. The CDR3 DNA reads TGTGCCAGCAGTTTCCAGGGGGGCCACTACAATGAGCAGTTCTTC. Its translation: CASSFQGGHYNEQFF.

V gene TRBV10-3 combines with J gene TRBJ1-1, with unresolved D. The CDR3 runs 11 residues. CDR1 is ENHRY, CDR2 SYGVKD, per germline. V lost 4 bases and J lost 5, with 5 bases in between. The CDR3 loop is CAISGETEAFF. DNA for the CDR3: TGTGCCATCAGTGGGGAGACTGAAGCTTTCTTT.

There are a few counts of this clone. V and J are TRBV18 and TRBJ2-7, with D perhaps TRBD1 (6 bases). The CDR3 spans 13 residues. The germline V gene encodes CDR1 KGHSH and CDR2 LQKENI. V lost 4 bases and J lost 5, with 12 bases in between. CDR3 region: CASSHSGQDEQYF. As DNA, the CDR3 is TGTGCCAGCTCACATTCGGGACAAGACGAGCAGTACTTC.

This chain uses TRBV19 with TRBJ1-1, with 8 bases lining up with TRBD1. The CDR3 has 16 residues. From germline, CDR1 is LNHDA and CDR2 SQIVND (reference sequence). Trimming cost V 4 bases and J 0 bases; bases outside gene matches: 7. In DNA form, the CDR3 reads TGTGCCAGTAGTAGCCAACAGGGGGGTATGAACACTGAAGCTTTCTTT. Amino acid sequence: CASSSQQGGMNTEAFF. Combining the CDR3 with reference TRBV19 and TRBJ1-1 gives the whole variable domain DGGITQSPKYLFRKEGQNVTLSCEQNLNHDAMYWYRQDPGQGLRLIYYSQIVNDFQKGDIAEGYSVSREKKESFPLTVTSAQKNPTAFYLCASSSQQGGMNTEAFFGQGTRLTVV.

The chain recombines TRBV5-8 with TRBJ2-7, with D maybe TRBD2 (6 bases). V was pared by 5 bases and J by 2 bases, with 14 bases between. The CDR3 covers 14 residues. Germline loops: CDR1 SGHTS, CDR2 YDEGEE. As DNA, the CDR3 is TGTGCCAGCAGACCGGGGGTGGGGACCTACGAGCAGTACTTC. Protein sequence: CASRPGVGTYEQYF.

The chain combines TRBV5-4 with TRBJ1-1; tentative D call: TRBD1 (5 bases). From germline, CDR1 is SGHNT and CDR2 YYREEE (reference sequence). The CDR3 is 16 residues long. Between the trimmed V and J ends, which lost 0 bases and 1 base, there was a span of 13 bases. The CDR3 sequence is CASSLALGLKNTEAFF. The CDR3 bases are TGTGCCAGCAGCTTGGCCCTGGGACTGAAGAACACTGAAGCTTTCTTT.

This clone was seen once. The chain combines TRBV11-2 with TRBJ1-4; perhaps TRBD1 as D (6 bases). The germline V and J ends were trimmed by 1 base and 4 bases, with 13 bases remaining between them. CDR1 and CDR2 (germline): SGHAT, FQNNGV. The CDR3 has 16 residues. For the CDR3, the DNA is TGTGCCAGCAGCTTAGCCGGGGGAGGGGGTAATGAAAAACTGTTTTTT. Translation: CASSLAGGGGNEKLFF. The whole variable domain, remainder taken from reference TRBV11-2 and TRBJ1-4, is EAGVAQSPRYKIIEKRQSVAFWCNPISGHATLYWYQQILGQGPKLLIQFQNNGVVDDSQLPKDRFSAERLKGVDSTLKIQPAKLEDSAVYLCASSLAGGGGNEKLFFGSGTQLSVL.

The gene calls are TRBV19 and TRBJ2-7, with 7 bases aligning to TRBD1. The CDR3 runs 14 residues. V lost 10 bases and J lost 2; bases outside the gene matches: 11. Germline assignment: CDR1 LNHDA and CDR2 SQIVND (reference sequence). The CDR3 coding sequence is TGTGCCACCCAACCTGGACAGGCCCCCTACGAGCAGTACTTC. Protein sequence: CATQPGQAPYEQYF.

The J gene is TRBJ1-1, the V gene TRBV5-5; TRBD1 is a possible D gene (6 bases). The CDR3 contains 16 residues. In germline, CDR1 is SGHKS, CDR2 YYEKEE (reference sequence). V dropped 8 bases and J dropped 1 base, with 21 bases sitting between them. CDR3 protein: CASSNVQGLGNTEAFF. CDR3 DNA: TGTGCCAGTTCCAATGTACAGGGCCTAGGGAACACTGAAGCTTTCTTT.

V and J are TRBV6-5 and TRBJ2-7; 8 nucleotides agree with TRBD1. There are 14 residues in the CDR3. In germline, CDR1 is MNHEY, CDR2 SVGAGI. The trim removed 4 bases at V and 4 bases at J, leaving 6 bases unmatched. The DNA of the CDR3 is TGTGCCAGCAGTTCAGGACAGGGACCATACGAGCAGTACTTC. This sequence encodes CASSSGQGPYEQYF.

The rearrangement uses TRBV6-5 and TRBJ2-7; D might be TRBD2 (5 bases). The V and J ends lost 2 bases and 0 bases respectively, with 11 bases between them. The CDR3 covers 15 residues. CDR1 and CDR2 (germline): MNHEY, SVGAGI. CDR3 in DNA: TGTGCCAGCAGTTACGAGATAGGGAGCTCCTACGAGCAGTACTTC. Its translation: CASSYEIGSSYEQYF.

V gene TRBV30 combines with J gene TRBJ1-2; 7 bases are a match to TRBD1. The V segment lost 1 base and the J segment 8 bases; nucleotides outside the gene matches: 4. This CDR3 is built from 12 residues. CDR1 and CDR2 from the germline V gene are GTSNPN and SVGIG (reference sequence). CDR3 in amino acids: CAWSGQGRGYTF. The CDR3 DNA is TGTGCCTGGAGTGGACAGGGACGGGGCTACACCTTC.

The V gene is TRBV23-1, the J gene TRBJ1-5, with unresolved D. TRBV23-1 is noted as an ORF with a role that remains uncertain. Trimming cost V 10 bases and J 7 bases, with 5 bases left between them. This CDR3 region has 9 residues. DNA for the CDR3: TGCGCCATTCCACAGCCCCAGCATTTT. Encoded protein: CAIPQPQHF.

The gene calls are TRBV28 and TRBJ1-2; no clear D gene. The V gene's germline CDR1 is MDHEN and CDR2 SYDVKM. Between the trimmed V and J ends, which lost 3 bases and 3 bases, there was a span of 8 bases. The CDR3 has 13 residues. This CDR3 is CASSLGSHYGYTF. For the CDR3, the DNA is TGTGCCAGCAGTTTGGGCAGTCACTATGGCTACACCTTC.

The chain is built from TRBV18 and TRBJ2-6; TRBD1 matches 7 bases. With V trimmed by 4 bases and J by 3 bases, 3 bases remained unmatched. This CDR3 comprises 15 residues. Germline assignment: CDR1 KGHSH and CDR2 LQKENI. The CDR3 sequence is CASSLRQGGANVLTF. As DNA, the CDR3 is TGTGCCAGCTCACTACGACAGGGTGGGGCCAACGTCCTGACTTTC.

The genes are TRBV18 and TRBJ2-3; 8 bases are a match to TRBD2. Germline V gives CDR1 KGHSH, CDR2 LQKENI. The trim removed 8 bases at V and 5 bases at J, leaving 12 bases unmatched. The length of the CDR3 is 15 residues. The CDR3 reads CASVDSGVLRDTQYF. The CDR3 nucleotides are TGTGCCAGCGTTGATAGCGGGGTCCTTAGAGATACGCAGTATTTT. Combining the CDR3 with reference TRBV18 and TRBJ2-3 gives the whole variable domain NAGVMQNPRHLVRRRGQEARLRCSPMKGHSHVYWYRQLPEEGLKFMVYLQKENIIDESGMPKERFSAEFPKEGPSILRIQQVVRGDSAAYFCASVDSGVLRDTQYFGPGTRLTVL.

The chain has TRBV19 and TRBJ2-7; no firm D call. CDR3 size: 13 residues. Germline CDR1 and CDR2: LNHDA and SQIVND (reference sequence). The V and J ends lost 3 bases and 9 bases respectively, with 15 bases between them. The CDR3 nucleotides are TGTGCCAGTAGTATCCCGGCTAGTCTCGTGCAGTACTTC. Translating it yields CASSIPASLVQYF.

In DNA, the CDR3 is TGTGCCAGCAGTTCTCTGGGACAATCCACCGGGGAGCTGTTTTTT. Translation gives CASSSLGQSTGELFF. The chain couples TRBV28 to TRBJ2-2, with a weak D call TRBD1 (6 bases). V lost 4 bases and J lost 4, with 13 bases in between. The CDR3 has 15 amino acids. Germline V gene data show CDR1 as MDHEN and CDR2 as SYDVKM.

The J gene is TRBJ2-3, the V gene TRBV12-5, with 15 bases identical to TRBD2. CDR1 is LGHNT, CDR2 FRNRAP, per germline. The V segment lost 5 bases and the J segment 4 bases; nucleotides outside the gene matches: 10. This CDR3 spans 18 amino acids. The CDR3 spells CASGPGTSGGRESDTQYF. CDR3 bases: TGTGCTAGTGGTCCCGGGACTAGCGGGGGGCGGGAGTCAGATACGCAGTATTTT.